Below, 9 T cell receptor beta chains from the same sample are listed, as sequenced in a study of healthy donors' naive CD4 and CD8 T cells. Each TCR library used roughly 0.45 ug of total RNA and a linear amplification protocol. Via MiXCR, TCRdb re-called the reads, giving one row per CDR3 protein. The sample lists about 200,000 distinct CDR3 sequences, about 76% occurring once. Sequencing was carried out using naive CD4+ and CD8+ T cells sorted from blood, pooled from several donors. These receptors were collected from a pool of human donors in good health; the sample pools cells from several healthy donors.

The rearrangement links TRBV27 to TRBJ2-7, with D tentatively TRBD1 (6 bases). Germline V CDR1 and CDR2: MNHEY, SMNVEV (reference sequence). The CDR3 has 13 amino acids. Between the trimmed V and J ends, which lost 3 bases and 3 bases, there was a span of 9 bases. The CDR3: CASSFTGYYEQYF. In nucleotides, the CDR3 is TGTGCCAGCAGTTTTACAGGGTACTACGAGCAGTACTTC.

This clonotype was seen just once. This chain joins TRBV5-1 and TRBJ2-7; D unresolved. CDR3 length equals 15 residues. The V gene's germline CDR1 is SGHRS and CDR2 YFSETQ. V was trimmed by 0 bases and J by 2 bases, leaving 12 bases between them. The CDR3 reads CASSLEQFVAYEQYF. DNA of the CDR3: TGCGCCAGCAGCTTGGAACAGTTTGTCGCCTACGAGCAGTACTTC.

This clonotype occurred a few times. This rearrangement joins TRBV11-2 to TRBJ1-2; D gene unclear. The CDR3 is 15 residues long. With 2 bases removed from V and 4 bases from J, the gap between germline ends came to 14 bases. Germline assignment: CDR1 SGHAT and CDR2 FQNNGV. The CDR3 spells CASSLSQKDVYGYTF. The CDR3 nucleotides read TGTGCCAGCAGCTTAAGCCAAAAAGACGTCTATGGCTACACCTTC.

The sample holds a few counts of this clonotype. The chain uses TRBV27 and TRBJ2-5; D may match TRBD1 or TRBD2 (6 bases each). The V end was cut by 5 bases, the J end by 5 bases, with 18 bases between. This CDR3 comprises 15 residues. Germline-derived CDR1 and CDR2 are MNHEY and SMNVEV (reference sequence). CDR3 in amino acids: CASSRGGGRRETQYF. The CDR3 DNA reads TGTGCCAGCAGTAGAGGAGGGGGGCGTAGGGAGACCCAGTACTTC.

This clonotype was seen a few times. The CDR3 is CASSPPGRGYSSGNTIYF. CDR3 nucleotides: TGTGCCAGTAGCCCTCCGGGTCGCGGATATAGCTCTGGAAACACCATATATTTT. This rearrangement joins TRBV19 to TRBJ1-3, with D unresolved. Germline CDR1 LNHDA, CDR2 SQIVND (reference sequence). This CDR3 contains 18 residues. V lost 6 bases and J lost 0, with 21 bases in between.

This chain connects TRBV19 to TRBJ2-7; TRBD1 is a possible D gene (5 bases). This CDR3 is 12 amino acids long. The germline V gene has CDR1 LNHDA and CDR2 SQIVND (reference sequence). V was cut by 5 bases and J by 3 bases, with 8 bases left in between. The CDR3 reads CASSPGHYEQYF. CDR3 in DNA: TGTGCCAGTAGTCCCGGACACTACGAGCAGTACTTC.

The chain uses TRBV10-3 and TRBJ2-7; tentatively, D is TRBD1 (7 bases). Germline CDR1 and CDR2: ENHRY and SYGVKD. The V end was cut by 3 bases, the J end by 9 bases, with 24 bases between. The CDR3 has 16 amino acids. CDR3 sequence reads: CAISDPRDSARIGQYF. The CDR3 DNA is TGTGCCATCAGTGACCCGCGGGACAGCGCGAGAATAGGGCAGTACTTC.

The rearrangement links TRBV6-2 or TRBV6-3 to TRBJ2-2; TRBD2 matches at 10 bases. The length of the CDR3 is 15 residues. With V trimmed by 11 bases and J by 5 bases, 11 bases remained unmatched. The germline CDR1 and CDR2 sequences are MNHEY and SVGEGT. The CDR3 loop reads CALRASGRRTGELFF. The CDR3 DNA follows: TGTGCCCTTCGGGCTAGCGGGAGACGAACCGGGGAGCTGTTTTTT.

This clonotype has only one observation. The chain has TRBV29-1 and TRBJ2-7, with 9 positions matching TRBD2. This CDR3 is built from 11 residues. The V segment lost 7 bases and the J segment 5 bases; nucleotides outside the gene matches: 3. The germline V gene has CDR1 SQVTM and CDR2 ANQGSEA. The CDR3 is CSAAGGDEQYF. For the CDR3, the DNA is TGCAGCGCAGCGGGAGGAGACGAGCAGTACTTC.